Listed below are T cell receptor beta chains from one sample, sequenced in a study of T cell changes during pregnancy in multiple sclerosis. The repertoire was sequenced with immunoSEQ multiplex PCR; TCRdb's copy has only in-frame clones and lacks some. The data hold some 85,000 clones, with about 96% observed a single time. The material was peripheral blood, obtained in the second trimester of pregnancy. The receptors come from a female donor with multiple sclerosis, enrolled in a pregnancy study. Each CDR3 is given with its conserved first and last residue. The D gene is left open where the match is weak. Clone sizes are given selectively: once, few, many, or a class where the clone is expanded.

d_call | clone_size | j_call | v_call | cdr3_nt | cdr3_aa
TRBD1 | NA | TRBJ2-5 | TRBV5-4 | TGTGCCAGCAGCAGGAGACAGGGCGCAGAGACCCAGTACTTC | CASSRRQGAETQYF
TRBD2 | NA | TRBJ2-1 | TRBV7-6 | TGTGCCAGCAGAGGACTAGCGGGATACAATGAGCAGTTCTTC | CASRGLAGYNEQFF
TRBD1 | NA | TRBJ2-7 | TRBV12-5 | TGTGCTAGTGGCCGCAGGGGGATCTCCTACGAGCAGTACTTC | CASGRRGISYEQYF
TRBD1 | NA | TRBJ2-3 | TRBV7-2 | TGTGCCAGCAGCGACCGGACAGGGGGCCTTTCGGATACGCAGTATTTT | CASSDRTGGLSDTQYF
TRBD2 | NA | TRBJ2-7 | TRBV5-1 | TGCGCCAGCAGCTCCGGGGGGAGGTACGAGCAGTACTTC | CASSSGGRYEQYF
NA | NA | TRBJ2-3 | TRBV19 | TGTGCCAGTAGTATCGTACTATTTTCCACAGATACGCAGTATTTT | CASSIVLFSTDTQYF
NA | NA | TRBJ1-3 | TRBV11-3 | TGTGCCAGCAGCTTAGACAGCTCTGGAAACACCATATATTTT | CASSLDSSGNTIYF
TRBD2 | NA | TRBJ2-2 | TRBV5-1 | TGCGCCAGCAGCTTGACTAGCGGTGCGAACACCGGGGAGCTGTTTTTT | CASSLTSGANTGELFF
TRBD1 | NA | TRBJ1-2 | TRBV7-9 | TGTGCCAGCAGCAGACAGGGGGCAGACTATGGCTACACCTTC | CASSRQGADYGYTF
TRBD1 | NA | TRBJ2-7 | TRBV27 | TGTGCCAGCACCAAAACAGGGGACTACGAGCAGTACTTC | CASTKTGDYEQYF
TRBD1 | NA | TRBJ1-1 | TRBV28 | TGTGCCAGCAGTGGTCTGGGACAGGGGGCGACTGAAGCTTTCTTT | CASSGLGQGATEAFF
NA | NA | TRBJ1-2 | TRBV5-4 | TGTGCCAGCAGCGAACCTGGTAGTTATGGCTACACCTTC | CASSEPGSYGYTF
NA | NA | TRBJ2-6 | TRBV27 | TGTGCCAGCAGTTCAACGACAGGATCCACTGGGGCCAACGTCCTGACTTTC | CASSSTTGSTGANVLTF
TRBD1 | NA | TRBJ2-5 | TRBV11-2 | TGTGCCAGCAGCTTAGATCTAGGACAGGGGAGGGAGACCCAGTACTTC | CASSLDLGQGRETQYF
TRBD1 | NA | TRBJ2-6 | TRBV29-1 | TGCAGCGTTTCTACGACAGGGGCCTTATCTCGCTCTGGGGCCAACGTCCTGACTTTC | CSVSTTGALSRSGANVLTF
TRBD1 | NA | TRBJ2-7 | TRBV5-4 | TGTGCCAGCAGCTCCGACAGGGCCCACGAGCAGTACTTC | CASSSDRAHEQYF
TRBD1 | NA | TRBJ1-5 | TRBV5-8 | TGTGCCAGCAGCTGGGGGACAGGGGCAAATCAGCCCCAGCATTTT | CASSWGTGANQPQHF
TRBD1 | NA | TRBJ2-1 | TRBV4-3 | TGCGCCAGCAGCCAAGGGGGGACAGGGGTTGAGCAGTTCTTC | CASSQGGTGVEQFF
NA | NA | TRBJ1-5 | TRBV28 | TGTGCCAGCAGTTTTGGGGGGCAGCCCCAGCATTTT | CASSFGGQPQHF
TRBD2 | NA | TRBJ2-5 | TRBV30 | TGTGCCTGGAGTGCGCTAGCGGGAGAAAGGGGGGAGACCCAGTACTTC | CAWSALAGERGETQYF
NA | NA | TRBJ2-1 | TRBV7-8 | TGTGCCAGCAGCTTAAGAGGGTTGTCGCAGTTCTTC | CASSLRGLSQFF
NA | NA | TRBJ1-5 | TRBV7-6 | TGTGCCAGCAGCTTAGGGGAGGTCAATCAGCCCCAGCATTTT | CASSLGEVNQPQHF
NA | NA | TRBJ1-1 | TRBV20-1 | TGCAGTGGGCAGGGGCACACTGAAGCTTTCTTT | CSGQGHTEAFF
TRBD2 | NA | TRBJ2-3 | TRBV30 | TGTGCCTGGAGTATTCAGGGACTAGCGGGCACAGATACGCAGTATTTT | CAWSIQGLAGTDTQYF
NA | NA | TRBJ1-5 | TRBV9 | TGTGCCAGCAGCGCATCCGCGGGGGGTAGCAATCAGCCCCAGCATTTT | CASSASAGGSNQPQHF
TRBD1 | NA | TRBJ1-2 | TRBV5-1 | TGCGCCAGCAGCTCCGGACAGGGGGGGGATGGCTACACCTTC | CASSSGQGGDGYTF
TRBD2 | NA | TRBJ2-1 | TRBV2 | TGTGCCAGCACCACTCCCCCTACTAGCGTGGCCTCCTACAATGAGCAGTTCTTC | CASTTPPTSVASYNEQFF
NA | NA | TRBJ2-2 | TRBV7-6 | TGTGCCAGCAGCTTAGGGGCCTCCTACATCTCCCCCGGGGAGCTGTTTTTT | CASSLGASYISPGELFF
TRBD1 | NA | TRBJ1-2 | TRBV19 | TGTGCCAGTAGTCGGACAGGGAGTGGCTACACCTTC | CASSRTGSGYTF
TRBD1 | NA | TRBJ1-2 | TRBV9 | TGTGCCAGCAGCGTCTGGACAGGGGACTATGGCTACACCTTC | CASSVWTGDYGYTF
TRBD1 | NA | TRBJ2-7 | TRBV7-2 | TGTGCCAGCAGCTTAAACAGGGGCAACGAGCAGTACTTC | CASSLNRGNEQYF
TRBD1 | NA | TRBJ1-1 | TRBV6-1 | TGTGCCAGCAGCGGGACAGATCTTAGGAACACTGAAGCTTTCTTT | CASSGTDLRNTEAFF
NA | NA | TRBJ2-2 | TRBV27 | TGTGCCAGCAGTATCGCAGGGTACACCGGGGAGCTGTTTTTT | CASSIAGYTGELFF
NA | NA | TRBJ2-7 | TRBV7-2 | TGTGCCAGCAGCTTAGCCCCCTCCGGTAACTACGAGCAGTACTTC | CASSLAPSGNYEQYF
TRBD2 | NA | TRBJ2-1 | TRBV28 | TGTGCCAGCAGTTTATTAGGTAGCGGGAGCGTTGAGCAGTTCTTC | CASSLLGSGSVEQFF
NA | NA | TRBJ2-1 | TRBV9 | TGTGCCAGCAGCGGGGCTCAGGGGCTCCCCTACAATGAGCAGTTCTTC | CASSGAQGLPYNEQFF
TRBD2 | NA | TRBJ2-3 | TRBV4-2 | TGTGCCAGCAGCGCCCGGACTAGCCACACAGATACGCAGTATTTT | CASSARTSHTDTQYF
TRBD2 | NA | TRBJ2-3 | TRBV9 | TGTGCCAGCAGCGCACGGACTAGCGGGGGCGGGGGCACAGATACGCAGTATTTT | CASSARTSGGGGTDTQYF
TRBD1 | NA | TRBJ1-2 | TRBV4-1 | TGCGCCAGCAGCCAATCAGGGGGCGCCCGTGGCTACACCTTC | CASSQSGGARGYTF
NA | few | TRBJ1-1 | TRBV7-2 | TGTGCCAGCAGCCCCCCCGGGAGGGGGGTGAACACTGAAGCTTTCTTT | CASSPPGRGVNTEAFF
NA | NA | TRBJ2-7 | TRBV4-2 | TGTGCCAGCAGCCAAGGGACTGGACCCTACGAGCAGTACTTC | CASSQGTGPYEQYF
NA | few | TRBJ2-3 | TRBV27 | TGTGCCAGCAGATCCGAGCGTGGGAGGCAGGGAGATACGCAGTATTTT | CASRSERGRQGDTQYF
TRBD1 | NA | TRBJ1-2 | TRBV6-5 | TGTGCCAGCAGTTACGGACAGGGGGCTGGCTACACCTTC | CASSYGQGAGYTF
TRBD1 | NA | TRBJ2-5 | TRBV4-1 | TGCGCCAGCAGCCAAGAAGGGGACAGCCGAGAGACCCAGTACTTC | CASSQEGDSRETQYF
NA | NA | TRBJ2-4 | TRBV27 | TGTGCCAGCAGTTCTGGTAGCGGCAAAAACATTCAGTACTTC | CASSSGSGKNIQYF
NA | once | TRBJ2-3 | TRBV6-1 | TGTGCCAGCAGTGGTCGTTTGGGACTTACAGATACGCAGTATTTT | CASSGRLGLTDTQYF
TRBD2 | NA | TRBJ2-1 | TRBV29-1 | TGCAGCGAAACCTTCGGGGGTAGCGGGAGGGGGGGGGAGCAGTTCTTC | CSETFGGSGRGGEQFF
TRBD2 | NA | TRBJ2-2 | TRBV28 | TGTGCCGCTTGGGGGGGTACCGGGGAGCTGTTTTTT | CAAWGGTGELFF
NA | NA | TRBJ1-5 | TRBV30 | TGTGCCTGGAGTGTACCCGGGGTGAGCAATCAGCCCCAGCATTTT | CAWSVPGVSNQPQHF
NA | NA | TRBJ1-2 | TRBV25-1 | TGTGCCAGCAGTGAATCCGGCAGGAACTATGGCTACACCTTC | CASSESGRNYGYTF
NA | NA | TRBJ2-5 | TRBV15 | TGTGCCACCAGCAGGGGGCGCAGGGAGACCCAGTACTTC | CATSRGRRETQYF
TRBD2 | NA | TRBJ2-1 | TRBV30 | TGTGCCTGGAGTAGTGGCGGGAGGCGGGGCAATGAGCAGTTCTTC | CAWSSGGRRGNEQFF
NA | NA | TRBJ2-3 | TRBV18 | TGTGCCAGCTCACTCCTGGGGGCCACAGATACGCAGTATTTT | CASSLLGATDTQYF
NA | NA | TRBJ1-3 | TRBV18 | TGTGCCAGCTCACCACCTGTCAGCTCTGGAAACACCATATATTTT | CASSPPVSSGNTIYF
NA | NA | TRBJ1-1 | TRBV4-1 | TGCGCCAGCAGCCCCCGCGAGGGCGGGCGCGGAGCTTTCTTT | CASSPREGGRGAFF
NA | NA | TRBJ2-1 | TRBV5-4 | TGTGCCAGCACCGCGACTACCCGGGTGGACAATGAGCAGTTCTTC | CASTATTRVDNEQFF